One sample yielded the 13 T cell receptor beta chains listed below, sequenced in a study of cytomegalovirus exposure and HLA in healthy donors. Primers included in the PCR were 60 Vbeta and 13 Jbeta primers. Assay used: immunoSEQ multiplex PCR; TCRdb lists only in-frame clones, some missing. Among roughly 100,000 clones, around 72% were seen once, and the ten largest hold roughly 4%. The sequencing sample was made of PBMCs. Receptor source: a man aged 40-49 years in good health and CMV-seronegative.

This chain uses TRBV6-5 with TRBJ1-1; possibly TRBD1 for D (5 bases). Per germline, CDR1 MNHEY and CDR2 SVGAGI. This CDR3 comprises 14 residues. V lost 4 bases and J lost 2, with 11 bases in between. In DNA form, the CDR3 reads TGTGCCAGCAGTTCAATAACAGGCAACACTGAAGCTTTCTTT. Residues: CASSSITGNTEAFF.

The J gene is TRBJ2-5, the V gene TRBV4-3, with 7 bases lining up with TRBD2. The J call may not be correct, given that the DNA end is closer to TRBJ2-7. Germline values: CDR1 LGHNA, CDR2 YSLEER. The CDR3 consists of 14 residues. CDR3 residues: CASSVGASGYEQYF. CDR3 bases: TGCGCCAGCAGCGTAGGGGCTAGCGGTTACGAGCAGTACTTC.

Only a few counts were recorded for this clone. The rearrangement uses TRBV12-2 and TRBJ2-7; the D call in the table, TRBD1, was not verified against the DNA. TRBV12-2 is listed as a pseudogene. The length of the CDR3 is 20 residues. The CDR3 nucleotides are TGTGCAAGTCGCATCACCGAGGGGGGGACAGGAGTTACGATCTCCTACGAGCAGTACTTC. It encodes CASRITEGGTGVTISYEQYF.

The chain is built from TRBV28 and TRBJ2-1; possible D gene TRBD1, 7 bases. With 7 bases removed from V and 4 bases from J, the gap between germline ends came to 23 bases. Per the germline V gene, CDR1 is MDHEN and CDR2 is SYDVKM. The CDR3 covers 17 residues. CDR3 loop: CASTTWTGAGGYNEQFF. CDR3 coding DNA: TGTGCCAGCACTACATGGACAGGAGCGGGCGGATACAATGAGCAGTTCTTC. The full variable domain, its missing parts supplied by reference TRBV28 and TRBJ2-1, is DVKVTQSSRYLVKRTGEKVFLECVQDMDHENMFWYRQDPGLGLRLIYFSYDVKMKEKGDIPEGYSVSREKKERFSLILESASTNQTSMYLCASTTWTGAGGYNEQFFGPGTRLTVL.

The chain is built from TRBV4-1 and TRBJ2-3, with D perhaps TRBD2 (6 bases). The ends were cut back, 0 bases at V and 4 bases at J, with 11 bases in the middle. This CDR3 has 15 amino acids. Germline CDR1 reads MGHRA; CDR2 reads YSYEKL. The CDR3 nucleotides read TGCGCCAGCAGCCAAGATCTTTCGGGGGCAGATACGCAGTATTTT. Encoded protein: CASSQDLSGADTQYF.

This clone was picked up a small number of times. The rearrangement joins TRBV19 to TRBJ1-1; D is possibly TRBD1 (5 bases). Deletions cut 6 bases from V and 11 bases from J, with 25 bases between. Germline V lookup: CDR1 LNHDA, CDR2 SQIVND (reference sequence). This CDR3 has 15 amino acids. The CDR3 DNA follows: TGTGCCAGTAGCAATCGGGCGCAGGGCGGCGACTTTGCTTTCTTT. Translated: CASSNRAQGGDFAFF. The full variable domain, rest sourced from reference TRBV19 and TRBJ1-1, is DGGITQSPKYLFRKEGQNVTLSCEQNLNHDAMYWYRQDPGQGLRLIYYSQIVNDFQKGDIAEGYSVSREKKESFPLTVTSAQKNPTAFYLCASSNRAQGGDFAFFGQGTRLTVV.

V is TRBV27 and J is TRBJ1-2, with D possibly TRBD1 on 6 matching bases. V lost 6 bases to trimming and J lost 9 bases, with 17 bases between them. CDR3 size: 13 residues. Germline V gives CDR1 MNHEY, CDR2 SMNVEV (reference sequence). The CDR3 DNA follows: TGTGCCAGCAGCCGGACAGCGTGGAGGAGCTACACCTTC. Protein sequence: CASSRTAWRSYTF.

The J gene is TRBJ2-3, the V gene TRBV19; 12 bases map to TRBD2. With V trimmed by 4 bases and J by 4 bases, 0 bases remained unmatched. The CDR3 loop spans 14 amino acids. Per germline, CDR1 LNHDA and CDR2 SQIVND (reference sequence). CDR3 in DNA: TGTGCCAGTAGTAGGACTAGCGGGGCAGATACGCAGTATTTT. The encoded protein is CASSRTSGADTQYF. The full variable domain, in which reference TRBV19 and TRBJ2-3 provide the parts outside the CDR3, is DGGITQSPKYLFRKEGQNVTLSCEQNLNHDAMYWYRQDPGQGLRLIYYSQIVNDFQKGDIAEGYSVSREKKESFPLTVTSAQKNPTAFYLCASSRTSGADTQYFGPGTRLTVL.

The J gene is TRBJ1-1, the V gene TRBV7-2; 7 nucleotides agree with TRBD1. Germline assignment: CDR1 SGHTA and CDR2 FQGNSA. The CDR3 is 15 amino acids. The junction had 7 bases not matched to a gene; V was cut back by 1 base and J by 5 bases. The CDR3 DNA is TGTGCCAGCAGCTTAGTGAGGACAGGAGGTACTGAAGCTTTCTTT. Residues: CASSLVRTGGTEAFF.

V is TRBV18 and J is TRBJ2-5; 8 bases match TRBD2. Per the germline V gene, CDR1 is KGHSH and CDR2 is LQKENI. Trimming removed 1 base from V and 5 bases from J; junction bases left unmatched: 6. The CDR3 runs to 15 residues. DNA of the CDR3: TGTGCCAGCTCACCACGTCCGACTAGCGTCGAGACCCAGTACTTC. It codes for CASSPRPTSVETQYF.

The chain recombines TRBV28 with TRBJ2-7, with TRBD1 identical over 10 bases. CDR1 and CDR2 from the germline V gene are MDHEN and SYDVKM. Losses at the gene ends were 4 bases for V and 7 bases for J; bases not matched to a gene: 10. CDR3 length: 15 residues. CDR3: CASSWGQGTPGEQYF. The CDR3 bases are TGTGCCAGCAGTTGGGGACAGGGGACACCAGGGGAGCAGTACTTC.

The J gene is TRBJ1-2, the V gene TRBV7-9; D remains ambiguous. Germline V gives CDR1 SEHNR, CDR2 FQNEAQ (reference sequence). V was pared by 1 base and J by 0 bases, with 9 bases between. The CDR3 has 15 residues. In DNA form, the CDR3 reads TGTGCCAGCAGCTTAGACCGGTTAGCTAACTATGGCTACACCTTC. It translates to CASSLDRLANYGYTF.

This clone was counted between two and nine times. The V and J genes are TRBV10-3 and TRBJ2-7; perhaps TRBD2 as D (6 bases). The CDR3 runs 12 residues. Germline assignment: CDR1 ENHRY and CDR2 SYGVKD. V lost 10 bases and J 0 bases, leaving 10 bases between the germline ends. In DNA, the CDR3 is TGTGCCACCCAGGGAGGCTCCTACGAGCAGTACTTC. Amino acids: CATQGGSYEQYF.